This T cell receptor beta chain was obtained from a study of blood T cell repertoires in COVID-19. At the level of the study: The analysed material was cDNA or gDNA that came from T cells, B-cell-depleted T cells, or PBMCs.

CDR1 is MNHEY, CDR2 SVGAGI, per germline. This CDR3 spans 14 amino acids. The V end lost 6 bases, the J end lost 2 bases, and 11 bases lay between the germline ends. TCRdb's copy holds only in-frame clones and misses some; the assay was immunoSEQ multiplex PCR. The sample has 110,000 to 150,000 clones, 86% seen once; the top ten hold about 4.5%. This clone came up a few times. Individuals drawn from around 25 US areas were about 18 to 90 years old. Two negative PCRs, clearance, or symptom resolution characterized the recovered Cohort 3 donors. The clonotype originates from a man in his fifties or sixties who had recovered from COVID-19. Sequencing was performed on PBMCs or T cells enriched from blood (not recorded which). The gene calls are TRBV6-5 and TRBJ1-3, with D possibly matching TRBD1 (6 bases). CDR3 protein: CASRTQGAGNTIYF. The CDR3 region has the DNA TGTGCCAGCAGGACACAGGGAGCTGGAAACACCATATATTTT.